This T cell receptor beta chain was identified in a study of vaccination and CD4 T cells after COVID-19. Turning to the study itself: Post-vaccine sampling followed dose two by a median about 72 days (range 14 to 241). Overlapping spike peptides from SARS-CoV-2, HCoV-NL63, HCoV-OC43 and HCoV-229E served to stimulate the cells.

Once obtained from cultured CD4+ T cells, the DNA was sequenced using the Oncomine TCR Beta short-read assay. TCRdb reprocessed the PCR reads with MiXCR, giving one entry per CDR3 protein. The repertoire includes approximately 17,000 distinct CDR3 sequences, roughly 45% of them detected once, and around 7% sits in the top ten. This clonotype was detected only a few times. Antigen: not known. Treatment described: approximately nine-day PBMC culture with coronavirus spike peptide pools or control peptides (ViraFEST assay). Study-level points and caveats: Convalescent patients displayed spike mono-reactivity in 304 of 307 vaccine-specific clones.

The V gene's germline CDR1 is MNHNS and CDR2 SASEGT. Trimming cost V 4 bases and J 1 base; bases outside gene matches: 0. The CDR3 consists of 15 residues. V and J are TRBV6-1 and TRBJ2-3; TRBD2 agrees at 12 bases. Sequencing was performed on CD4+ T cells from blood, cultured in vitro, taken after SARS-CoV-2 vaccination. The receptor was isolated from a human donor who had recovered from COVID-19. For the CDR3, the DNA is TGTGCCAGCAGTGGACTAGCGGGAGGCACAGATACGCAGTATTTT. This gives the protein CASSGLAGGTDTQYF.